The TCR beta chain under discussion was sequenced for a study of graft-versus-host responses after intestinal transplantation. Across the whole study: Recipients were given multivisceral, liver-intestinal, or isolated intestinal transplants. All of the recipients had induction that used anti-thymocyte globulin, then tacrolimus and steroids for about 3 years. Study findings and constraints: GvH clones turned up in recipient marrow; some had shown up first in ileum or blood.

The CDR3 contains 14 residues. Germline V lookup: CDR1 SEHNR, CDR2 FQNEAQ (reference sequence). V lost 2 bases and J lost 8; bases outside the gene matches: 6. On this clone itself: Its antigen is unknown.

Data came from immunoSEQ multiplex PCR; TCRdb stores just in-frame clones and leaves some out. This sample carries 90,000 or so clones, approximately 82% of them seen once, and the ten largest clones take around 0.83%. This chain uses TRBV7-9 with TRBJ2-1; 7 nucleotides align to TRBD2. The receptor comes from a human donor who received an intestinal transplant. Sequencing was performed on unstimulated CD4+ T cells sorted from spleen or lymph node cells, taken before intestinal transplant. The CDR3 DNA is TGTGCCAGCAGCTTACGGTCCACTAGCGATGAGCAGTTCTTC. Residues: CASSLRSTSDEQFF.